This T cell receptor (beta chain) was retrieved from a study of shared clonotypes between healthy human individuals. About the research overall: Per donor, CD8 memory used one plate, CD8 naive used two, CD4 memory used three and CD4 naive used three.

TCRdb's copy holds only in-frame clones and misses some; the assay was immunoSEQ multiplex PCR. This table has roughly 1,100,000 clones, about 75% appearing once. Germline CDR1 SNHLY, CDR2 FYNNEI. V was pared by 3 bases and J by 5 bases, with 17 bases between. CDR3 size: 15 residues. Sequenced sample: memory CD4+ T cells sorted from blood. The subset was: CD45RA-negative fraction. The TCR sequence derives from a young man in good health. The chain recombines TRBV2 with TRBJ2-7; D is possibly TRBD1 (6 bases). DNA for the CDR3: TGTGCCAGCAGTGAGGATTTAACAGGGATCCACGAGCAGTACTTC. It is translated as CASSEDLTGIHEQYF.